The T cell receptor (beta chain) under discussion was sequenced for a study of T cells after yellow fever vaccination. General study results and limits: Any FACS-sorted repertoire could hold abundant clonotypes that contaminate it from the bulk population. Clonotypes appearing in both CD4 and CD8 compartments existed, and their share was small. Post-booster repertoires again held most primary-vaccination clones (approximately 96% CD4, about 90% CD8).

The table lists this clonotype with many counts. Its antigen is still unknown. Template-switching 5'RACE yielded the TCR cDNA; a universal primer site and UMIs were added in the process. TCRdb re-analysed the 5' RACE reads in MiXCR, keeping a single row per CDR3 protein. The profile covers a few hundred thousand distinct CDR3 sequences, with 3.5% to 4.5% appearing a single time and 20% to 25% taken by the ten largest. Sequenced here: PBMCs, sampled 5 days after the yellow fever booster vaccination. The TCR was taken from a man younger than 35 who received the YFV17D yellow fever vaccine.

For the CDR3, the DNA is TGCGCCAGCAGGGCGGGGACAAACACCGGGGAGCTGTTTTTT. Translating gives CASRAGTNTGELFF. The chain links TRBV5-1 to TRBJ2-2; D is tentatively TRBD1 or TRBD2 (6 bases each). Germline-derived CDR1 and CDR2 are SGHRS and YFSETQ. This CDR3 spans 14 amino acids. The ends were cut back, 5 bases at V and 2 bases at J, with 10 bases in the middle. Complete variable domain (other parts from reference TRBV5-1 and TRBJ2-2): KAGVTQTPRYLIKTRGQQVTLSCSPISGHRSVSWYQQTPGQGLQFLFEYFSETQRNKGNFPGRFSGRQFSNSRSEMNVSTLELGDSALYLCASRAGTNTGELFFGEGSRLTVL.